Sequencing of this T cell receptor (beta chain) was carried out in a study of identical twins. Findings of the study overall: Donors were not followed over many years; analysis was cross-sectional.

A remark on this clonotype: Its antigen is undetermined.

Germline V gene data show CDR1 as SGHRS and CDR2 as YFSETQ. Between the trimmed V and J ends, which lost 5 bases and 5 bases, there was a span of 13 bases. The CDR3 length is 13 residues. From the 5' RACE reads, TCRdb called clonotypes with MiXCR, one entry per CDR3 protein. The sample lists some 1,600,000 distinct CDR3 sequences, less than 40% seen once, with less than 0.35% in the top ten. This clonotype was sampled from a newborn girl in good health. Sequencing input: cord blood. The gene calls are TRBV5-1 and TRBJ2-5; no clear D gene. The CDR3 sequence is CASRFLSSETQYF. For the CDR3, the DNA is TGCGCCAGCAGGTTCCTTAGCAGCGAGACCCAGTACTTC.